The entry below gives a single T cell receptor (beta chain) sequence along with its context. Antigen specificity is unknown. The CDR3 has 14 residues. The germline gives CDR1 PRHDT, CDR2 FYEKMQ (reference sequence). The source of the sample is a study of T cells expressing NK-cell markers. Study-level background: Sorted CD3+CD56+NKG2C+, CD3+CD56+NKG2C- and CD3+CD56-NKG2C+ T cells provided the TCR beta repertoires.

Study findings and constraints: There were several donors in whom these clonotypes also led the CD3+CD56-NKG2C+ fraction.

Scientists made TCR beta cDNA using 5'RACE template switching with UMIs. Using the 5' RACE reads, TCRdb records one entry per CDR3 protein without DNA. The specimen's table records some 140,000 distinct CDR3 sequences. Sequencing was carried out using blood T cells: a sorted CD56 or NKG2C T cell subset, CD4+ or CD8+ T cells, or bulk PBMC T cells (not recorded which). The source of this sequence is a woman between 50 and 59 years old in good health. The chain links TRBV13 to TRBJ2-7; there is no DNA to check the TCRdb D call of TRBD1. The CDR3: CASSFARGGVEQYF.